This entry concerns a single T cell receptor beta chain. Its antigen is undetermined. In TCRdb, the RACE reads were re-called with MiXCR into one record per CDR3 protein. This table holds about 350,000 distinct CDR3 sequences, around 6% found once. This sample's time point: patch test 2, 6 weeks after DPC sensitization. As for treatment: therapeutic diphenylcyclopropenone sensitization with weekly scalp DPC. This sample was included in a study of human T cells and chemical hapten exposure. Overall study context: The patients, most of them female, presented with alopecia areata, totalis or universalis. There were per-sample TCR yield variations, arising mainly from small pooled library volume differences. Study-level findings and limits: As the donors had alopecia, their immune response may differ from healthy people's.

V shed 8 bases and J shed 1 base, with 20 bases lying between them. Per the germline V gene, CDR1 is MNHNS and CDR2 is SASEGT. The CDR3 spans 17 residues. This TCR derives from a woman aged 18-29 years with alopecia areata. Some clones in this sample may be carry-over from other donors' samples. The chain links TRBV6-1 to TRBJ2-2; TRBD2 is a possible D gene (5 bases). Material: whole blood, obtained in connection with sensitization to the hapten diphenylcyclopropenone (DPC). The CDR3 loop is CASRDYIGSGNTGELFF. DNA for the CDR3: TGTGCCAGCCGCGATTACATAGGGAGTGGGAACACCGGGGAGCTGTTTTTT.